This entry lists 26 T cell receptor beta chains sequenced from one sample in a study of cytomegalovirus exposure and HLA in healthy donors. PCR used 60 Vbeta primers and 13 Jbeta primers. Profiling relied on immunoSEQ multiplex PCR, and the TCRdb table lists in-frame clones only, not all of them. The sample has approximately 100,000 clones. Sequencing was performed on PBMCs. The receptors were sampled from a man aged 40-55 years in good health and CMV-seronegative.

This chain joins TRBV9 and TRBJ2-3; possible D gene TRBD2, 6 bases. Trimming pared 2 bases from V and 1 base from J, leaving 20 bases between. CDR1 and CDR2 (germline): SGDLS, YYNGEE. The CDR3 covers 18 residues. The CDR3 reads CASSVPSGWREGTDTQYF. CDR3 nucleotide sequence: TGTGCCAGCAGCGTCCCCTCCGGGTGGCGGGAAGGCACAGATACGCAGTATTTT.

The V and J genes are TRBV4-3 and TRBJ2-1, with 11 nucleotides matching TRBD2. V gave up 0 bases and J gave up 9 bases; unmatched junction bases: 25. The CDR3 is made up of 22 amino acids. Germline V gene lookup returns CDR1 LGHNA and CDR2 YSLEER. Written as DNA, the CDR3 is TGCGCCAGCAGCCAAGATTTGGTAGGGACTAGCGGATTAGGGGGAAGGGGCGGTGAGCAGTTCTTC. This translates into CASSQDLVGTSGLGGRGGEQFF.

The chain joins TRBV7-9 to TRBJ2-5; maybe TRBD1 (6 bases). V dropped 5 bases and J dropped 3 bases, with 10 bases sitting between them. The CDR3 loop spans 13 amino acids. CDR1 and CDR2 (germline): SEHNR, FQNEAQ (reference sequence). In nucleotides, the CDR3 is TGTGCCAGCAGCCCGGACAGCGAAGAGACCCAGTACTTC. It encodes CASSPDSEETQYF.

This chain joins TRBV19 and TRBJ1-2, with 9 bases lining up with TRBD1. CDR3 length: 15 residues. J lost 7 bases, V lost 5 bases, and 11 bases had no gene match. Germline lookup yields CDR1 LNHDA and CDR2 SQIVND (reference sequence). The CDR3 DNA reads TGTGCCAGTAGTCCCGAAGGGACAGGGCGGTCTGGCTACACCTTC. It specifies CASSPEGTGRSGYTF.

This sequence joins TRBV7-6 and TRBJ2-7, with 9 positions matching TRBD1. This CDR3 spans 14 amino acids. V dropped 5 bases and J dropped 3; count of bases not matched to a gene: 5. Germline values: CDR1 SGHVS, CDR2 FNYEAQ. CDR3: CASSPTGGGYEQYF. The CDR3 nucleotides are TGTGCCAGCAGCCCTACAGGGGGCGGCTACGAGCAGTACTTC.

The chain uses TRBV29-1 and TRBJ1-3, with D unclear. The CDR3 extends over 13 amino acids. V shed 7 bases and J shed 0 bases, with 10 bases lying between them. Per the germline V gene, CDR1 is SQVTM and CDR2 is ANQGSEA. CDR3 region: CSGAPHSGNTIYF. The CDR3 bases are TGCAGCGGAGCTCCGCACTCTGGAAACACCATATATTTT. Full variable domain (rest looked up from reference TRBV29-1 and TRBJ1-3): SAVISQKPSRDICQRGTSLTIQCQVDSQVTMMFWYRQQPGQSLTLIATANQGSEATYESGFVIDKFPISRPNLTFSTLTVSNMSPEDSSIYLCSGAPHSGNTIYFGEGSWLTVV.

The chain joins TRBV5-4 to TRBJ2-5; TRBD1 matches at 10 bases. V shed 4 bases and J 2 bases; nucleotides not matched to a gene: 11. This CDR3 contains 17 residues. Germline CDR1 and CDR2: SGHNT and YYREEE (reference sequence). CDR3 residues: CASSPEGTGERQETQYF. In nucleotides, the CDR3 is TGTGCCAGCAGCCCAGAGGGGACAGGGGAACGGCAAGAGACCCAGTACTTC. Variable domain in full (rest from reference TRBV5-4 and TRBJ2-5): ETGVTQSPTHLIKTRGQQVTLRCSSQSGHNTVSWYQQALGQGPQFIFQYYREEENGRGNFPPRFSGLQFPNYSSELNVNALELDDSALYLCASSPEGTGERQETQYFGPGTRLLVL.

The rearrangement links TRBV6-5 to TRBJ2-3; D is perhaps TRBD2 (6 bases). Germline CDR1 MNHEY, CDR2 SVGAGI. CDR3 size: 14 residues. Trimming cost V 5 bases and J 5 bases, with 14 bases left between them. The CDR3 region is CASSDGGYGDTQYF. Here the CDR3 DNA reads TGTGCCAGCAGTGACGGGGGTTACGGAGATACGCAGTATTTT.

The V and J genes are TRBV7-2 and TRBJ2-5; tentative D call: TRBD2 (5 bases). Germline lookup yields CDR1 SGHTA and CDR2 FQGNSA. V shed 4 bases and J shed 6 bases, with 18 bases lying between them. The CDR3 contains 15 residues. CDR3 bases: TGTGCCAGCAGCTCCCCCGACGGGGTACGGAAGACCCAGTACTTC. Protein: CASSSPDGVRKTQYF. Combining the CDR3 with reference TRBV7-2 and TRBJ2-5 gives the whole variable domain GAGVSQSPSNKVTEKGKDVELRCDPISGHTALYWYRQSLGQGLEFLIYFQGNSAPDKSGLPSDRFSAERTGGSVSTLTIQRTQQEDSAVYLCASSSPDGVRKTQYFGPGTRLLVL.

This chain links TRBV6-1 with TRBJ1-6, with D possibly being TRBD1 (5 bases). This CDR3 region has 19 residues. Trimming cost V 1 base and J 0 bases, with 16 bases left between them. Germline values: CDR1 MNHNS, CDR2 SASEGT. CDR3 DNA sequence: TGTGCCAGCAGTGAAGAGGGGTCCCGTTGGTTCTCCTATAATTCACCCCTCCACTTT. Residues: CASSEEGSRWFSYNSPLHF.

The rearrangement links TRBV6-1 to TRBJ2-7; D is ambiguous. V gave up 3 bases and J gave up 3 bases, with 15 bases separating them. Per germline, CDR1 MNHNS and CDR2 SASEGT. This CDR3 has 15 residues. DNA for the CDR3: TGTGCCAGCAGTGAGTCGGCAGGTTTCATCTACGAGCAGTACTTC. Protein product: CASSESAGFIYEQYF.

This rearrangement joins TRBV5-6 to TRBJ2-5; a possible D gene is TRBD1 (5 bases). The DNA matches TRBJ2-7 better at its end, which makes the J call doubtful. Germline CDR1 and CDR2: SGHDT and YYEEEE. The CDR3 spans 14 residues. DNA for the CDR3: TGTGCCAGCAGGTTAACAGGTAGCTCCTACGAGCAGTACTTC. This encodes CASRLTGSSYEQYF.

The rearrangement links TRBV6-5 to TRBJ1-1, with a tentative D call TRBD1 (5 bases). The germline V and J ends were trimmed by 11 bases and 0 bases, with 16 bases remaining between them. In germline, CDR1 is MNHEY, CDR2 SVGAGI. The CDR3 runs 14 residues. This CDR3 reads CAVRKGHMNTEAFF. CDR3 nucleotides: TGTGCCGTTAGGAAAGGACATATGAACACTGAAGCTTTCTTT.

V usage is TRBV27 and J usage is TRBJ2-7, with 9 bases lining up with TRBD1. Looked up from germline, CDR1 is MNHEY and CDR2 is SMNVEV (reference sequence). The CDR3 extends over 15 amino acids. V shed 5 bases, J shed 6 bases, and the junction held 11 bases outside the gene matches. Written as DNA, the CDR3 is TGTGCCAGCAGTCCCCGGACAGGGGCTGGCGGCGAGCAGTACTTC. Amino acids: CASSPRTGAGGEQYF.

The chain is built from TRBV19 and TRBJ2-5; 9 bases align to TRBD2. Germline V gives CDR1 LNHDA, CDR2 SQIVND (reference sequence). The CDR3 is made up of 15 amino acids. V was pared by 3 bases and J by 5 bases, with 7 bases of the junction left unmatched. CDR3 residues: CASSIRREGRETQYF. In DNA form, the CDR3 reads TGTGCCAGTAGTATTAGGCGGGAGGGCCGGGAGACCCAGTACTTC.

This chain connects TRBV10-2 to TRBJ2-1; tentatively, D is TRBD2 (5 bases). Germline CDR1 is WSHSY and CDR2 is SAAADI. This CDR3 contains 18 residues. The V gene lost 5 bases and the J gene lost 4 bases, with 24 bases spanning the gap. The CDR3 DNA follows: TGCGCCAGCAGTAGAATGCTCCCTGGCATGGAGGAATACAATGAGCAGTTCTTC. This translates into CASSRMLPGMEEYNEQFF.

The J gene is TRBJ1-2, the V gene TRBV6-1; D remains ambiguous. Germline loops: CDR1 MNHNS, CDR2 SASEGT. Trimming stripped 6 bases from V and 8 bases from J, with 19 bases between. The CDR3 is 14 amino acids. The CDR3 loop reads CASRHTGINLGYTF. DNA for the CDR3: TGTGCCAGCAGGCATACCGGGATCAACCTCGGCTACACCTTC.

This chain joins TRBV4-1 and TRBJ2-5; 10 bases line up with TRBD2. The CDR3 has 16 amino acids. The ends lost 2 bases at V and 1 base at J; junction bases unmatched: 4. CDR1 and CDR2 from the germline V gene are MGHRA and YSYEKL. The DNA for the CDR3 is TGCGCCAGCAGCCAACGTACTAGCGGGGTCCAAGAGACCCAGTACTTC. It is translated as CASSQRTSGVQETQYF.

The chain is built from TRBV6-5 and TRBJ2-7; tentative D call: TRBD1 (7 bases). This CDR3 has 14 residues. Germline V gene sequence: CDR1 MNHEY, CDR2 SVGAGI. Deletions cut 6 bases from V and 1 base from J, with 13 bases between. For the CDR3, the DNA is TGTGCCAGCAGACCGACAGGGACTTCCTACGAGCAGTACTTC. It translates to CASRPTGTSYEQYF.

The genes are TRBV5-1 and TRBJ2-2; no reliable D call. Germline CDR1 reads SGHRS; CDR2 reads YFSETQ. This CDR3 has 13 residues. Trimming left V 5 bases short and J 3 bases short, with 8 bases between. DNA for the CDR3: TGCGCCAGCAGAATAGAGGACACCGGGGAGCTGTTTTTT. Its translation: CASRIEDTGELFF.

This chain uses TRBV6-6 with TRBJ2-1, with a tentative D call TRBD2 (5 bases). The CDR3 is 15 residues long. The germline CDR1 and CDR2 sequences are MNHNY and SVGAGI (reference sequence). The ends were cut back, 7 bases at V and 8 bases at J, with 21 bases in the middle. CDR3 DNA sequence: TGTGCCAGCAAGAAGACGGGATCACGTCTCGATGAGCAGTTCTTC. Protein: CASKKTGSRLDEQFF.

V gene TRBV11-2 combines with J gene TRBJ2-1; possible D gene TRBD1, 5 bases. Looked up from germline, CDR1 is SGHAT and CDR2 is FQNNGV. The CDR3 is made up of 12 amino acids. V dropped 5 bases and J dropped 8 bases, with 10 bases sitting between them. For the CDR3, the DNA is TGTGCCAGCAGCCTCCAGGGTTATGAGCAGTTCTTC. Amino acid sequence: CASSLQGYEQFF.

CDR3 sequence (DNA): TGTGCCAGCAGCTTATTACCGACCCGACCGGGAAACACAGATACGCAGTATTTT. The encoded protein is CASSLLPTRPGNTDTQYF. The genes are TRBV7-2 and TRBJ2-3; D is perhaps TRBD2 (5 bases). Trimming took 2 bases from V and 2 from J, leaving 20 bases between them. Germline lookup yields CDR1 SGHTA and CDR2 FQGNSA. CDR3 size: 18 residues.

The rearrangement uses TRBV19 and TRBJ2-1, with D possibly TRBD2 on 5 matching bases. Trimming shortened V by 1 base and J by 6 bases, and 22 bases separated the two germline ends. The CDR3 contains 18 residues. The germline V gene has CDR1 LNHDA and CDR2 SQIVND (reference sequence). This chain's CDR3 is CASSIVWLGSRSGNEQFF. DNA for the CDR3: TGTGCCAGTAGTATAGTTTGGCTGGGGAGTCGATCCGGCAATGAGCAGTTCTTC. The variable domain in full, with the rest retrieved from reference TRBV19 and TRBJ2-1, is DGGITQSPKYLFRKEGQNVTLSCEQNLNHDAMYWYRQDPGQGLRLIYYSQIVNDFQKGDIAEGYSVSREKKESFPLTVTSAQKNPTAFYLCASSIVWLGSRSGNEQFFGPGTRLTVL.

This sequence joins TRBV9 and TRBJ2-3; tentative D call: TRBD2 (5 bases). Trimming pared 0 bases from V and 2 bases from J, leaving 13 bases between. Germline CDR1 reads SGDLS; CDR2 reads YYNGEE. The CDR3 runs to 16 residues. The CDR3 bases are TGTGCCAGCAGCGTAGCATCGGCGGGCCTCACAGATACGCAGTATTTT. As protein: CASSVASAGLTDTQYF.

The chain is built from TRBV7-2 and TRBJ1-2; 7 bases are shared with TRBD1. J lost 7 bases, V lost 7 bases, and 9 bases had no gene match. CDR1 is SGHTA and CDR2 is FQGNSA in the germline V gene. The CDR3 covers 13 residues. The CDR3 sequence: CASNSYRGTGYTF. CDR3 DNA: TGTGCCAGCAACTCTTACAGGGGAACTGGCTACACCTTC.